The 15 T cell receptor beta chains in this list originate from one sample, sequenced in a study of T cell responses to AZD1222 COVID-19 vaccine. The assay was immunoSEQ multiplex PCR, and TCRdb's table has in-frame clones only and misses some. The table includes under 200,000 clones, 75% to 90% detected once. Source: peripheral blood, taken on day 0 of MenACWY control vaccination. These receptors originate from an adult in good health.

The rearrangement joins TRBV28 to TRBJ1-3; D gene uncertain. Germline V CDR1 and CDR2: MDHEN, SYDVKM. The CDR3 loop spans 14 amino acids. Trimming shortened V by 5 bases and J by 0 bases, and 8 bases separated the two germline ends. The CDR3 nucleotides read TGTGCCAGCAGTCCCCCGATCTCTGGAAACACCATATATTTT. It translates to CASSPPISGNTIYF.

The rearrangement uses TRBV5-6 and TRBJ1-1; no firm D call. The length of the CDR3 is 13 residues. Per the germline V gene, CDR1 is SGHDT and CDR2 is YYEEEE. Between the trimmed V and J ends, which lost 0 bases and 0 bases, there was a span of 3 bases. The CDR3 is CASSLGVNTEAFF. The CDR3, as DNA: TGTGCCAGCAGCTTGGGAGTGAACACTGAAGCTTTCTTT.

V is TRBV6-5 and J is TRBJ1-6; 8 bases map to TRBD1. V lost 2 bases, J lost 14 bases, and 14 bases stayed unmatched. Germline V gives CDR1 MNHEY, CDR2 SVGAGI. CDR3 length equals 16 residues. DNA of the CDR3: TGTGCCAGCAGTTACGGAACAGGGACAGGACCTAGATCCCTCCACTTT. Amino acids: CASSYGTGTGPRSLHF.

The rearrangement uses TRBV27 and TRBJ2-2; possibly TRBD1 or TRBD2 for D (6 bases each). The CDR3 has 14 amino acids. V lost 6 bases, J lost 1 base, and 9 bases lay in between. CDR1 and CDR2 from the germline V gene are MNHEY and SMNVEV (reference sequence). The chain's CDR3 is CASSGGQNTGELFF. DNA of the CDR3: TGTGCCAGCAGCGGGGGCCAGAACACCGGGGAGCTGTTTTTT.

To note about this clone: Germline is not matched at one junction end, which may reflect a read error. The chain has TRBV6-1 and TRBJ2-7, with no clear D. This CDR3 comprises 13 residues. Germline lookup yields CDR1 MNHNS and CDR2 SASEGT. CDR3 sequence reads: CASSEAQKVQQYF. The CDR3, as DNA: TGTGCCAGCAGCGAAGCCCAGAAGGTCCAGCAGTACTTC.

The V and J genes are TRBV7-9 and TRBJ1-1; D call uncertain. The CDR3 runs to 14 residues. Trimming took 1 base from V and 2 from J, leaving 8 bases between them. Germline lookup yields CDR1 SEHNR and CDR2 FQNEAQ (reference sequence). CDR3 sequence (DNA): TGTGCCAGCAGCTTAGGGTGGGGAAACACTGAAGCTTTCTTT. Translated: CASSLGWGNTEAFF.

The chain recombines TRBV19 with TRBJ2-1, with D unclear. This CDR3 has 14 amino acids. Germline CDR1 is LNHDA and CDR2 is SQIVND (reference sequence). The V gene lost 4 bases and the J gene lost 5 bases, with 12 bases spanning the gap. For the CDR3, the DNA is TGTGCCAGTAGTACGGCAGTTTCCAACAATGAGCAGTTCTTC. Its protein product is CASSTAVSNNEQFF.

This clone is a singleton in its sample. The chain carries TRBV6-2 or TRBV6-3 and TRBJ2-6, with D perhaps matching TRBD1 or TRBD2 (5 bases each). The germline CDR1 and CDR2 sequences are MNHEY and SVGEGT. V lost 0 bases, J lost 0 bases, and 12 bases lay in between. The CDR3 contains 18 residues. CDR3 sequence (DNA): TGTGCCAGCAGTTACTCTGGGACGGGGAGCTCTGGGGCCAACGTCCTGACTTTC. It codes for CASSYSGTGSSGANVLTF.

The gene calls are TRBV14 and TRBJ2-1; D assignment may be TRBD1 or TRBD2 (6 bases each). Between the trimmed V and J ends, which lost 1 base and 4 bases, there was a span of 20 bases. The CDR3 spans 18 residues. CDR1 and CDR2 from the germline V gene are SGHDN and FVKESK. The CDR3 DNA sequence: TGTGCCAGCAGCCAAGCATCTGGAGGGGGACCACCATACAATGAGCAGTTCTTC. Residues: CASSQASGGGPPYNEQFF.

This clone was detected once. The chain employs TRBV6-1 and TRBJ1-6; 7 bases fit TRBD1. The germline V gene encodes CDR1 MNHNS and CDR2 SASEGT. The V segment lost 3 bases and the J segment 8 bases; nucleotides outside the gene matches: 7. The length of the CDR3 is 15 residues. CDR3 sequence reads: CASSDAGQRYSPLHF. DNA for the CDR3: TGTGCCAGCAGTGACGCGGGACAGAGGTATTCACCCCTCCACTTT.

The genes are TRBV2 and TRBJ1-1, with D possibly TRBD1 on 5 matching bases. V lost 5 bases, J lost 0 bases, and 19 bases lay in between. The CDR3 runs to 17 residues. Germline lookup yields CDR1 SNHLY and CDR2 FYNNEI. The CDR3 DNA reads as TGTGCCAGCAGTTTTGCCCCCGGGACGGACATGAACACTGAAGCTTTCTTT. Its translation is CASSFAPGTDMNTEAFF.

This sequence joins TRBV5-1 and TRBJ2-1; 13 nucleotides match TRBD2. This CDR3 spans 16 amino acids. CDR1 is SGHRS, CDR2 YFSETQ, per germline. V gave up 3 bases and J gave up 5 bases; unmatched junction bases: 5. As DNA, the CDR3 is TGCGCCAGCAGCTCGACTAGCGGGAGGCACCACAATGAGCAGTTCTTC. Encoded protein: CASSSTSGRHHNEQFF.

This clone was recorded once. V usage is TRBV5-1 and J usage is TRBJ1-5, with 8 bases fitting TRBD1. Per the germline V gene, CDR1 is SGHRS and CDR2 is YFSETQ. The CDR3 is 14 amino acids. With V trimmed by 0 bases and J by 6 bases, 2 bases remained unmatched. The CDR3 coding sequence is TGCGCCAGCAGCTTGGCCGGGACAGGTCAGCCCCAGCATTTT. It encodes CASSLAGTGQPQHF. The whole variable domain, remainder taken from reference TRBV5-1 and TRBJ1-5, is KAGVTQTPRYLIKTRGQQVTLSCSPISGHRSVSWYQQTPGQGLQFLFEYFSETQRNKGNFPGRFSGRQFSNSRSEMNVSTLELGDSALYLCASSLAGTGQPQHFGDGTRLSIL.

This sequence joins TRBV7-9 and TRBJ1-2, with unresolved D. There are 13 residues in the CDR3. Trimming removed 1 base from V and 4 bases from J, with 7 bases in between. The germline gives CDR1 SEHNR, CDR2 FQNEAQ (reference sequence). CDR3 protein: CASSLGRIYGYTF. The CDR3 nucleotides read TGTGCCAGCAGCTTAGGACGGATCTATGGCTACACCTTC.

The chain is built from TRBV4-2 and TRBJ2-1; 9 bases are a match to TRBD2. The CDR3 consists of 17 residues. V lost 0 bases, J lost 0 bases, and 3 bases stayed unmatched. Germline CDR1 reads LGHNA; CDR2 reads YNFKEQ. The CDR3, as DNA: TGTGCCAGCAGCCAAGAGATAGCGGGAGCCTCCTACAATGAGCAGTTCTTC. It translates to CASSQEIAGASYNEQFF.